This T cell receptor beta chain was sequenced for a study of PD-1 blockade in mismatch repair-deficient tumors. For the study at large: All were previously treated, progressing patients with approximately 11 mismatch repair-deficient cancer types.

The CDR3 totals 16 residues. The ends lost 3 bases at V and 8 bases at J; junction bases unmatched: 7. Germline assignment: CDR1 KGHSH and CDR2 LQKENI. A remark on this clone: As yet, its antigen is unknown.

Findings of the study overall: After pembrolizumab, tumor-resident clones rose rapidly, then generally contracted before radiologic responses.

Every patient had mismatch repair deficiency by PCR or immunohistochemistry. A few pembrolizumab responders had their TCRs sequenced. Measured with immunoSEQ multiplex PCR; TCRdb has only the in-frame clones, and not every one. The sample has some 110,000 clones, roughly 80% seen once. The chain uses TRBV18 and TRBJ2-1, with TRBD2 identical over 13 bases. The specimen comprised peripheral blood, sampled about 13 months after starting pembrolizumab. The TCR originated in an adult with mismatch repair-deficient cancer. CDR3 amino acids: CASSPRTSGSQDEQFF. Written as DNA, the CDR3 is TGTGCCAGCTCACCCCGGACTAGCGGGAGTCAGGATGAGCAGTTCTTC.